Sequencing of this T cell receptor beta chain was carried out in a study of OX40 agonist ivuxolimab in advanced cancers. Study overall: The study gave patients intravenous ivuxolimab at 0.01 to 10 mg/kg every 2 weeks.

TCRdb keeps only in-frame clones here, not all; method: immunoSEQ multiplex PCR. The repertoire includes around 40,000 clones, 88% of them detected once, and around an eighth sits in the top ten. On this clone itself: Its antigen is not known.

Germline V gene lookup returns CDR1 MNHNY and CDR2 SVGAGI (reference sequence). Deletions cut 6 bases from V and 7 bases from J, with 13 bases between. CDR3 size: 13 residues. Regarding the study as a whole: Those patients achieving a partial response at 0.1-3.0 mg/kg showed among the lowest clonal expansion. Part of the nonresponder group also had normalized T-cell clonal expansion that was low.

This sequence originates from an adult with an advanced solid tumor such as melanoma, head and neck, liver or kidney cancer. The sample consisted of CD4+ or CD8+ T cells sorted from blood, taken in a trial of the OX40 agonist ivuxolimab. The J gene is TRBJ1-5, the V gene TRBV6-6, with D maybe TRBD1 (6 bases). The CDR3 sequence: CASRGRGEQPQHF. In nucleotides, the CDR3 is TGTGCCAGCAGGGGCAGGGGAGAACAGCCCCAGCATTTT.